The entry below describes one T cell receptor beta chain. The CDR3 runs to 16 residues. Trimming at V came to 5 bases and at J to 2 bases, leaving 12 bases not matched to a gene. Per germline, CDR1 SGHVS and CDR2 FQNEAQ. Repertoires were generated with immunoSEQ multiplex PCR, while TCRdb's copy carries only in-frame clones and drops some. The repertoire holds about 40,000 clones, with around 83% as singletons. This sample is part of a study of blood T cell repertoires in COVID-19. The overall study: Sites in the United States, Italy and Spain provided acute and convalescent COVID-19 samples.

Sequencing was carried out using peripheral blood. The V call is TRBV7-8, the J call TRBJ2-7; TRBD1 aligns across 7 bases. The TCR sequence derives from a man in his fifties in a cohort sampled during active COVID-19. This CDR3 reads CASSPEPGTVTYEQYV. CDR3 nucleotides: TGTGCCAGCAGCCCAGAACCCGGGACAGTGACCTACGAGCAGTACGTC.